Many counts were recorded for the clone carrying this T cell receptor beta chain. Its antigen remains unknown. These data come from a study of T cell repertoires in cytomegalovirus infection. Study-level information: The study used recently identified HLA-C-restricted and well-studied HLA-B-restricted CMV epitopes. Public signatures in TCR beta pointed to CMV infection and matching HLA type.

The study's findings and limits: Carriage of CMV together with the relevant HLA was identifiable through cumulative public TCR beta family frequency.

J gave up 3 bases and V 4 bases, and 8 bases lay outside the gene matches. The CDR3 loop spans 15 amino acids. Germline-derived CDR1 and CDR2 are SEHNR and FQNEAQ (reference sequence). TCRdb used MiXCR to reprocess the reads, holding one entry per CDR3 protein. The sample records 300,000 to 400,000 distinct CDR3 sequences, 25% to 35% being singletons. The gene calls are TRBV7-9 and TRBJ1-1; 7 bases are shared with TRBD1. Sequenced here: cultured PBMCs, sampled from culture after CMV antigen stimulation. This TCR derives from a human donor in good health (CMV status not recorded). Some clones in this sample may be carry-over from other donors' samples. Here the CDR3 reads CASSSQGTHYTEAFF. The CDR3 nucleotides read TGTGCCAGCAGCTCACAGGGGACCCATTACACTGAAGCTTTCTTT.